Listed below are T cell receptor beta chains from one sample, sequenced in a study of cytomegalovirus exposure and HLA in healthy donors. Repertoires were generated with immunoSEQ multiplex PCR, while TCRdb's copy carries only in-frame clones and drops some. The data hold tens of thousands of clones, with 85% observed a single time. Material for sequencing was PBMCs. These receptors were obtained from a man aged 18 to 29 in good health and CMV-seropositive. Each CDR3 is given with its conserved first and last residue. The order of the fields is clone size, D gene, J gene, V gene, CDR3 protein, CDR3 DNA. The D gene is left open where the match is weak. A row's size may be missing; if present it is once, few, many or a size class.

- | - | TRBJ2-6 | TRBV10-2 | CATRTADLSGANVLTF | TGCGCCACCCGGACAGCGGACCTCTCTGGGGCCAACGTCCTGACTTTC
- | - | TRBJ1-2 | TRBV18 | CASSPVGDGYTF | TGTGCCAGCTCACCGGTAGGGGATGGCTACACCTTC
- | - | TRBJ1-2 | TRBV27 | CASRWGRNYGYTF | TGTGCCAGTAGATGGGGCCGGAACTATGGCTACACCTTC
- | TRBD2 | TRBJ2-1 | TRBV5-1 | CASSLDAGRVNEQFF | TGCGCCAGCAGCTTGGATGCAGGGAGGGTCAATGAGCAGTTCTTC
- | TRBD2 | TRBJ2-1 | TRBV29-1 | CSVAGLAGTSYNEQFF | TGCAGCGTCGCGGGACTAGCGGGTACCTCCTACAATGAGCAGTTCTTC
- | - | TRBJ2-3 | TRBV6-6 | CASSYVRGTDTQYF | TGTGCCAGCAGTTACGTCAGGGGCACAGATACGCAGTATTTT
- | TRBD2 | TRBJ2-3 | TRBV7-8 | CASRPTGGPADTQYF | TGTGCCAGCAGACCCACGGGGGGTCCAGCAGATACGCAGTATTTT
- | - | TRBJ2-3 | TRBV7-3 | CASSPLSGSNTDTQYF | TGTGCCAGCAGCCCACTCTCCGGGAGCAACACAGATACGCAGTATTTT
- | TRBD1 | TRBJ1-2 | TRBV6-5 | CASSGQGYGYTF | TGTGCCAGCAGTGGACAGGGCTATGGCTACACCTTC
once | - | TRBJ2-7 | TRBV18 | CASSPPAGDRHEQYF | TGTGCCAGCTCACCACCGGCAGGGGATCGACACGAGCAGTACTTC
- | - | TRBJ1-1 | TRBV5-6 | CASTPPWPLNTEAFF | TGTGCCAGCACTCCACCTTGGCCGCTGAACACTGAAGCTTTCTTT
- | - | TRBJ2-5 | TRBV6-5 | CASSYDSYRETQYF | TGTGCCAGCAGTTATGACAGTTATCGGGAGACCCAGTACTTC
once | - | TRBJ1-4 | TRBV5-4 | CASSPGIGEKLFF | TGTGCCAGCAGCCCGGGGATCGGTGAAAAACTGTTTTTT
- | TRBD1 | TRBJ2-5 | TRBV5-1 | CASRVRDRETQYF | TGCGCCAGCAGAGTAAGGGACAGAGAGACCCAGTACTTC
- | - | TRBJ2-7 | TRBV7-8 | CASSLGGLSYEQYF | TGTGCCAGCAGCTTAGGAGGGCTATCCTACGAGCAGTACTTC
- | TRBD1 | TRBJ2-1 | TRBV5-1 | CASSPGQGAIEQFF | TGCGCCAGCAGCCCGGGACAGGGGGCGATTGAGCAGTTCTTC
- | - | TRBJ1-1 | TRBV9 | CASSVEGAEAFF | TGTGCCAGCAGCGTAGAGGGGGCTGAAGCTTTCTTT
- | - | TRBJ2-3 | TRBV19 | CASSIGYRESRTDTQYF | TGTGCCAGTAGTATAGGGTACCGGGAGTCTCGCACAGATACGCAGTATTTT
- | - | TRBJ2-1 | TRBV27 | CASRAGAYNEQFF | TGTGCCAGCAGGGCAGGGGCTTACAATGAGCAGTTCTTC
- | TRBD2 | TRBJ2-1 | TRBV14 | CASSPTSGPYNEQFF | TGTGCCAGCAGCCCGACTAGCGGCCCCTACAATGAGCAGTTCTTC
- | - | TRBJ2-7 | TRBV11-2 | CASSLGHYREEHEQYF | TGTGCCAGCAGCTTAGGCCACTACAGGGAAGAACACGAGCAGTACTTC
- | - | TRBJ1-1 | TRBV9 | CASNIYGNTEAFF | TGTGCCAGCAATATATACGGGAACACTGAAGCTTTCTTT
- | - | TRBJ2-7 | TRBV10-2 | CASSLIYEQYF | TGCGCCAGCAGCCTAATCTACGAGCAGTACTTC
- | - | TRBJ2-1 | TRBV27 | CASSPSVYFGQFF | TGTGCCAGCAGTCCATCTGTATATTTCGGGCAGTTCTTC
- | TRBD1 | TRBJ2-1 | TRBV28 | CASSGTGSYNEQFF | TGTGCCAGCAGCGGGACAGGATCCTACAATGAGCAGTTCTTC
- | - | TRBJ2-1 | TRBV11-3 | CASSLVHGYNEQFF | TGTGCCAGCAGCTTAGTACACGGGTACAATGAGCAGTTCTTC
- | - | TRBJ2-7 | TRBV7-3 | CASSPSTTGEQYF | TGTGCCAGCAGCCCGTCAACAACGGGAGAGCAGTACTTC
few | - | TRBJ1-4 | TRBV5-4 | CASSKGPTATNEKLFF | TGTGCCAGCAGCAAGGGCCCGACAGCAACTAATGAAAAACTGTTTTTT
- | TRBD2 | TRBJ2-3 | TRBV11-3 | CASSLGAGREMTDTQYF | TGTGCCAGCAGCTTAGGGGCAGGGCGGGAGATGACAGATACGCAGTATTTT
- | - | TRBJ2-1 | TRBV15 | CATSLVGAPRGEQFF | TGTGCCACCAGCCTTGTGGGAGCGCCGCGGGGTGAGCAGTTCTTC
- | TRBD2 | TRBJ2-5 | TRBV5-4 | CASSLELAVQETQYF | TGTGCCAGCAGCTTAGAACTAGCGGTCCAAGAGACCCAGTACTTC
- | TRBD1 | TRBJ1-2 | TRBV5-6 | CASQGTGDNYGYTF | TGTGCCAGCCAAGGCACAGGGGACAACTATGGCTACACCTTC
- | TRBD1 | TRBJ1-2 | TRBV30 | CAWSRGRDRFSTNYGYTF | TGTGCCTGGAGTAGAGGACGGGACAGATTTTCAACTAACTATGGCTACACCTTC
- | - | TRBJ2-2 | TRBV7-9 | CASSSRDSSNTGELFF | TGTGCCAGCAGCTCGCGGGATTCTTCGAACACCGGGGAGCTGTTTTTT
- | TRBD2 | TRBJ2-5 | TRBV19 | CASSLGGTRETQYF | TGTGCCAGTAGTCTCGGCGGGACTAGGGAGACCCAGTACTTC
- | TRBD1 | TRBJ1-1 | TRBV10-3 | CAITDRAEAFF | TGTGCCATCACGGACAGGGCTGAAGCTTTCTTT
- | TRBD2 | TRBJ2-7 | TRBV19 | CASSMGGRSSYEQYF | TGTGCCAGTAGTATGGGGGGGAGGAGCTCCTACGAGCAGTACTTC
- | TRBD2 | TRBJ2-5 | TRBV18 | CASSPRTSGHLQETQYF | TGTGCCAGCTCACCACGGACTAGCGGACACCTACAAGAGACCCAGTACTTC
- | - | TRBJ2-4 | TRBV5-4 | CASSLAGQLAKNIQYF | TGTGCCAGCAGCTTGGCCGGACAGCTAGCCAAAAACATTCAGTACTTC
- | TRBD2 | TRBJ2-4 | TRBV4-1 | CASSWGLAGGIGNIQYF | TGCGCCAGCAGCTGGGGACTAGCGGGAGGGATTGGAAACATTCAGTACTTC
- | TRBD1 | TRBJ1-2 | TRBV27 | CASSLWDRSGYTF | TGTGCCAGCAGTTTATGGGACAGGAGTGGCTACACCTTC
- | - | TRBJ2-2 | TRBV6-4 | CASSDSLDAGELFF | TGTGCCAGCAGTGACTCACTAGATGCCGGGGAGCTGTTTTTT
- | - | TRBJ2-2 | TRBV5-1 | CASSLAVTGAGELFF | TGCGCCAGCAGCTTGGCTGTTACAGGTGCCGGGGAGCTGTTTTTT
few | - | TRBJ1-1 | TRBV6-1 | CASSVKGDNTEAFF | TGTGCCAGCAGTGTCAAAGGGGATAACACTGAAGCTTTCTTT
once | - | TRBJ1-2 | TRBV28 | CASTSGTKGYTF | TGTGCCAGCACGTCCGGGACAAAAGGCTACACCTTC
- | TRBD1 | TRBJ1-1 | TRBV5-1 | CASSYLPSTGGEDTEAFF | TGCGCCAGCAGCTATCTCCCATCTACAGGGGGCGAGGACACTGAAGCTTTCTTT
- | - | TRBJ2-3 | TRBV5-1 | CASSLLPMSTDTQYF | TGCGCCAGCAGCTTGTTGCCTATGAGCACAGATACGCAGTATTTT
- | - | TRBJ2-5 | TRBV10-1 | CATAEPETQYF | TGCGCCACCGCCGAGCCGGAGACCCAGTACTTC
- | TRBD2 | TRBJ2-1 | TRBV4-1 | CASSQRGTSGSGYNEQFF | TGCGCCAGCAGCCAACGCGGGACTAGCGGGAGCGGTTACAATGAGCAGTTCTTC
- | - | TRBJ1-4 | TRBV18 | CASSPPGEDGEREKLFF | TGTGCCAGCTCACCACCGGGGGAGGACGGGGAACGTGAAAAACTGTTTTTT
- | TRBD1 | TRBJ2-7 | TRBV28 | CASSESGTGEYEQYF | TGTGCCAGCAGCGAATCCGGGACAGGGGAATACGAGCAGTACTTC
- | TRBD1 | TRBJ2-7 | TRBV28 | CASSPGQVIYEQYF | TGTGCCAGCAGTCCCGGACAGGTTATCTACGAGCAGTACTTC
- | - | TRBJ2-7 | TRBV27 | CASSLSAHPGYEQYF | TGTGCCAGCAGTTTATCGGCGCACCCGGGATACGAGCAGTACTTC
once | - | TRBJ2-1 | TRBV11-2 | CASSLLPPDEQFF | TGTGCCAGCAGCTTACTCCCCCCCGATGAGCAGTTCTTC
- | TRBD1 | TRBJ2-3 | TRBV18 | CASSPMGQGTDTQYF | TGTGCCAGCTCACCAATGGGACAGGGGACAGATACGCAGTATTTT